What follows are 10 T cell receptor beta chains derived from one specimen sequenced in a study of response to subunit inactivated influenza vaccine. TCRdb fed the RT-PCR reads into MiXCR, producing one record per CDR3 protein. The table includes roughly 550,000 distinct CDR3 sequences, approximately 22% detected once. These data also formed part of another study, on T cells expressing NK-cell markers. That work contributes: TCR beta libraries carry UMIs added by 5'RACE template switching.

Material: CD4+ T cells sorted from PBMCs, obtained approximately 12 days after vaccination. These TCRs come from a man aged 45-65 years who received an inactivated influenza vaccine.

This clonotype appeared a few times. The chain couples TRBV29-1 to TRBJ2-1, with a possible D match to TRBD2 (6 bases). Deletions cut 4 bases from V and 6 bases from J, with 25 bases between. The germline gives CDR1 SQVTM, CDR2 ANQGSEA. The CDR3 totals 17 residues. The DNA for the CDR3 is TGCAGCGTTGCGGGCTGGGGGGTTAGGAGTCTAGGCAATGAGCAGTTCTTC. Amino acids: CSVAGWGVRSLGNEQFF.

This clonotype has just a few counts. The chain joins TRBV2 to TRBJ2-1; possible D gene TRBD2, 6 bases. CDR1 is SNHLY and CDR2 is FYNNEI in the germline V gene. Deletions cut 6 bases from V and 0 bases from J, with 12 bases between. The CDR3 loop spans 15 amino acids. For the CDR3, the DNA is TGTGCCAGCAGAAAGGACGGGAGCTCCTACAATGAGCAGTTCTTC. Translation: CASRKDGSSYNEQFF.

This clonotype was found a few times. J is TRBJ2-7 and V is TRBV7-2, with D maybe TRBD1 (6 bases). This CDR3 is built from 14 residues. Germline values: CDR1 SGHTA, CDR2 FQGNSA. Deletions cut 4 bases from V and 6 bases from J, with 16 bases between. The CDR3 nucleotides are TGTGCCAGCAGCTCCCAGAACAGGGTGGGCGAGCAGTACTTC. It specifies CASSSQNRVGEQYF.

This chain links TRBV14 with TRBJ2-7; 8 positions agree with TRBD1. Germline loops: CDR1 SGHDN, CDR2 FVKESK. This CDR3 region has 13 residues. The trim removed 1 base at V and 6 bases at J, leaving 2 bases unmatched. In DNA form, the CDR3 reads TGTGCCAGCAGCCAAGCCGGGACAGGCGAGCAGTACTTC. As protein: CASSQAGTGEQYF.

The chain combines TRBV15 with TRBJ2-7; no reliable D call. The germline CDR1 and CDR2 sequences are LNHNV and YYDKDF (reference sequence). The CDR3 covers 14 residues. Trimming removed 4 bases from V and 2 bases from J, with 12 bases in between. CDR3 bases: TGTGCCACCAGCACCACTTACGGAGCCTACGAGCAGTACTTC. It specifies CATSTTYGAYEQYF.

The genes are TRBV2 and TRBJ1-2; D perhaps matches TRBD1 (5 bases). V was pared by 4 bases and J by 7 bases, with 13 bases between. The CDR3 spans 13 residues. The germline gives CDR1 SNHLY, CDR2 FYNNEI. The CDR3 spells CASSGSGNTGYTF. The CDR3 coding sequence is TGTGCCAGCAGTGGGTCAGGGAACACTGGCTACACCTTC.

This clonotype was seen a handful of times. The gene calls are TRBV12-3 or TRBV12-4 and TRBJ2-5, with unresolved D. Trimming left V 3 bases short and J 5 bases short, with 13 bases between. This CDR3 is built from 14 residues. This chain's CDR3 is CASSFLGPRETQYF. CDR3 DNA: TGTGCCAGCAGTTTCTTAGGGCCGAGGGAGACCCAGTACTTC.

As DNA, the CDR3 is TGTGCCAGCAGTGTCCTGGGGGTGGACACTGAAGCTTTCTTT. Residues: CASSVLGVDTEAFF. The chain has TRBV2 and TRBJ1-1, with D perhaps TRBD1 (5 bases). The germline V gene has CDR1 SNHLY and CDR2 FYNNEI. This CDR3 region has 14 residues. Trimming took off 4 bases at V and 3 bases at J, with 12 bases between the two ends. Together with reference TRBV2 and TRBJ1-1, the CDR3 gives the full variable domain: EPEVTQTPSHQVTQMGQEVILRCVPISNHLYFYWYRQILGQKVEFLVSFYNNEISEKSEIFDDQFSVERPDGSNFTLKIRSTKLEDSAMYFCASSVLGVDTEAFFGQGTRLTVV.

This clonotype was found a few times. CDR3 residues: CATSGTPGLAGEGSIYAQYF. For the CDR3, the DNA is TGTGCCACCAGCGGTACACCGGGACTAGCGGGAGAAGGATCCATTTATGCCCAGTACTTC. This rearrangement joins TRBV15 to TRBJ2-5, with 14 positions matching TRBD2. Germline V gene lookup returns CDR1 LNHNV and CDR2 YYDKDF (reference sequence). Losses at the gene ends were 5 bases for V and 9 bases for J; bases not matched to a gene: 23. The CDR3 is 20 amino acids. The whole variable domain, filled in from reference TRBV15 and TRBJ2-5, reads DAMVIQNPRYQVTQFGKPVTLSCSQTLNHNVMYWYQQKSSQAPKLLFHYYDKDFNNEADTPDNFQSRRPNTSFCFLDIRSPGLGDTAMYLCATSGTPGLAGEGSIYAQYFGPGTRLLVL.

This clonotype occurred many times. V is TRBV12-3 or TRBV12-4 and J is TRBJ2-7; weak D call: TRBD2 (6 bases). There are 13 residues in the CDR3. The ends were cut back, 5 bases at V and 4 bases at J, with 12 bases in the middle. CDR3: CASSREGRYEQYF. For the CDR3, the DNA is TGTGCCAGCAGTCGGGAAGGGAGGTACGAGCAGTACTTC.